This T cell receptor beta chain was found in a study of T cell repertoires in cytomegalovirus infection. About the research overall: TCR beta signatures that were public indicated CMV infection and matching HLA type. Study-wide findings and caveats: HLA-C-restricted CMV-specific TCR beta clonotypes were dominant in the ex vivo response. Identification of carriers of CMV plus the relevant HLA was performed using cumulative public TCR beta family frequency.

TCRdb itself ran the reads through MiXCR, one entry per CDR3 protein. The sample contains about 770,000 distinct CDR3 sequences, 25% to 30% of which appear only once. On this clonotype itself: What it recognizes is unknown.

CDR3 length: 14 amino acids. The V end was cut by 0 bases, the J end by 3 bases, with 6 bases between. The germline gives CDR1 LGHNT, CDR2 FRNRAP. This TCR was recovered from a human donor in good health (CMV status not recorded). Some clones in this sample may be carry-over from other donors' samples. The V and J genes are TRBV12-5 and TRBJ2-1; D is ambiguous. Sequenced here: cultured CD8+ T cells from PBMCs, sampled from culture after CMV antigen stimulation. The DNA for the CDR3 is TGTGCTAGTGGTTTGGTACAGATCTACAATGAGCAGTTCTTC. It yields the protein CASGLVQIYNEQFF.